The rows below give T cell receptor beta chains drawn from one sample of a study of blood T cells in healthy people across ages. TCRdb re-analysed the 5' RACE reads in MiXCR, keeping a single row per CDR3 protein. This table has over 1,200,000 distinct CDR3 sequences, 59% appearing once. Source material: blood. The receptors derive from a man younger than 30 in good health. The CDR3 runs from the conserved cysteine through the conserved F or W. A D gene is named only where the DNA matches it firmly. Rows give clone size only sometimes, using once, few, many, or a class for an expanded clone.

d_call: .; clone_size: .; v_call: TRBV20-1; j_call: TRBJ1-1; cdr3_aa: CSARDNHRAFRNTEAFF; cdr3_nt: TGCAGTGCTAGAGATAACCACCGCGCTTTCAGGAACACTGAAGCTTTCTTT
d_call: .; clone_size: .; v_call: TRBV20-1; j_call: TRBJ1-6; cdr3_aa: CSAPNRVDNSPLHF; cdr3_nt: TGCAGTGCCCCTAACAGGGTAGATAATTCACCCCTCCACTTT
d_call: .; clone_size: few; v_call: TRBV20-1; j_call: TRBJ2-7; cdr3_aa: CSARGAGDTYEQYF; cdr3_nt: TGCAGTGCTAGGGGAGCAGGGGATACCTACGAGCAGTACTTC
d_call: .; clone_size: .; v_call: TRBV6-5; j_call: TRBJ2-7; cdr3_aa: CASSYYDQEFYEQYF; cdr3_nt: TGTGCCAGCAGTTACTACGACCAGGAGTTCTACGAGCAGTACTTC
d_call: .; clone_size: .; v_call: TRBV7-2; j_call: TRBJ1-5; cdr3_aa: CASSLSGRAVQPQHF; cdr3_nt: TGTGCCAGCAGCTTATCTGGCAGGGCAGTTCAGCCCCAGCATTTT
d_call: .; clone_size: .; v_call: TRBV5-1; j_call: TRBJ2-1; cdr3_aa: CASSFRLGSAEQFF; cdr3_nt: TGCGCCAGCAGCTTTCGACTAGGGTCTGCTGAGCAGTTCTTC
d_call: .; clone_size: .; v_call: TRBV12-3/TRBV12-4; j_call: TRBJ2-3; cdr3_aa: CASSDPADKDTQYF; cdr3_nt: TGTGCCAGCAGTGACCCGGCAGATAAAGATACGCAGTATTTT
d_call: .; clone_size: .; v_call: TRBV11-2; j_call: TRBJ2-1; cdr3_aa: CASSPIRNRNEQFF; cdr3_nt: TGTGCCAGCAGCCCTATTAGGAATAGGAATGAGCAGTTCTTC
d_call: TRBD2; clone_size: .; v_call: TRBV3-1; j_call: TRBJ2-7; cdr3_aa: CASSQDIASGSREQYF; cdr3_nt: TGTGCCAGCAGCCAAGATATTGCTAGCGGGAGTCGCGAGCAGTACTTC
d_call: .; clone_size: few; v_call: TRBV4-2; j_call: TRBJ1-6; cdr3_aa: CASSQDLGNLSPLHF; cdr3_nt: TGTGCCAGCAGCCAAGATTTAGGGAACCTCTCACCCCTCCACTTT
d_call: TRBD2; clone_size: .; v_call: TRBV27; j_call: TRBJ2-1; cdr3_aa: CAGSTGLAGGGTVRSYNEQFF; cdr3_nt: TGTGCCGGCAGCACAGGACTAGCGGGGGGTGGAACCGTTAGATCCTACAATGAGCAGTTCTTC
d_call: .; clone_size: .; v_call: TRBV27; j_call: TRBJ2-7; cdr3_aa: CASSPPDRGLSGEQYF; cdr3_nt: TGTGCCAGCAGTCCCCCGGACAGAGGGTTGTCGGGAGAGCAGTACTTC
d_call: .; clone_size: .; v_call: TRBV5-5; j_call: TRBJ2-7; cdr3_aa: CASSRGSITYEQYF; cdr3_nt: TGTGCCAGCAGTCGAGGCAGCATTACCTACGAGCAGTACTTC
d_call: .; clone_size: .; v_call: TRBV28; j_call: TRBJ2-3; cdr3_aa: CAIRTRITDTQYF; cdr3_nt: TGTGCCATACGGACACGAATCACAGATACGCAGTATTTT
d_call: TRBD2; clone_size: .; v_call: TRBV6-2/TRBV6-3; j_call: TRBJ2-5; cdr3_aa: CASSTPSGGSGSSETQYF; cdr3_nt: TGTGCCAGCAGCACACCCTCGGGGGGTAGCGGGAGTTCGGAGACCCAGTACTTC
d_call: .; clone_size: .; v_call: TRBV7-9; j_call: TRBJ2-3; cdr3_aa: CASSVRWASDTQYF; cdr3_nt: TGTGCCAGCAGCGTTAGGTGGGCGTCAGATACGCAGTATTTT
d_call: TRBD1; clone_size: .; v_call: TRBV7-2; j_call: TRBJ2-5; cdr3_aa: CASSQDPGTGYGQYF; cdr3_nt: TGTGCCAGCAGCCAGGACCCCGGGACAGGATACGGGCAGTACTTC
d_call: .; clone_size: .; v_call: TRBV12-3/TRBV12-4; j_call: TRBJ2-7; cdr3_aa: CASSLFGLGRYEQYF; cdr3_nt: TGTGCCAGCAGTTTATTTGGCCTGGGGCGCTACGAGCAGTACTTC
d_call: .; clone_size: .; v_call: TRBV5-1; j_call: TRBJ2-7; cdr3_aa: CASTQDGPYEQYF; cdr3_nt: TGCGCCAGTACCCAGGACGGCCCCTACGAGCAGTACTTC
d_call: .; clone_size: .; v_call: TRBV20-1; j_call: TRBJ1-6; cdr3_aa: CSAPLKYSSYNSPLHF; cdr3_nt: TGCAGTGCTCCCCTTAAATATAGCTCCTATAATTCACCCCTCCACTTT
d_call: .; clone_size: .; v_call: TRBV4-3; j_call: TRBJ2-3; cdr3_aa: CASSQDLRSTDTQYF; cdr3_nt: TGCGCCAGCAGCCAAGACCTGAGGAGCACAGATACGCAGTATTTT
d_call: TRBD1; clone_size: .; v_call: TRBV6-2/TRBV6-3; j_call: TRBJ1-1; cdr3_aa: CASSHVSGGPLEAFF; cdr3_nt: TGTGCCAGCAGTCACGTCTCAGGGGGACCCCTAGAAGCTTTCTTT
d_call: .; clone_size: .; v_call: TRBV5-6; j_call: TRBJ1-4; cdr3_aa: CASSLAARATNEKLFF; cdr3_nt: TGTGCCAGCAGCTTGGCCGCACGAGCAACTAATGAAAAACTGTTTTTT
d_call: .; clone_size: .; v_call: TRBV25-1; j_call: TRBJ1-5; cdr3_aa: CASSEFLGNQPQHF; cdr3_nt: TGTGCCAGCAGTGAATTCCTCGGCAATCAGCCCCAGCATTTT
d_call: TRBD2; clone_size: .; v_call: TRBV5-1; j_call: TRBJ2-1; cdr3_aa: CASSFKASGFSYNEQFF; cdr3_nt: TGCGCCAGCAGCTTTAAGGCTAGCGGCTTCTCCTACAATGAGCAGTTCTTC
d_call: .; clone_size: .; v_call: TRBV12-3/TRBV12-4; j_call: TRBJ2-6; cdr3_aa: CASSAWGSGANVLTF; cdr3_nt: TGTGCCAGCAGTGCCTGGGGGTCTGGGGCCAACGTCCTGACTTTC
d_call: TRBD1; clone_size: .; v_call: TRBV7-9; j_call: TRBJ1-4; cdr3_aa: CASSLRTGARHSEKLFF; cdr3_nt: TGTGCCAGCAGCTTACGGACAGGGGCCCGGCATAGCGAAAAACTGTTTTTT
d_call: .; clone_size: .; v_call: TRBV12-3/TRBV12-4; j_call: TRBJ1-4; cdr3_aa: CASRIDSGNEKLFF; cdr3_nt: TGTGCCAGCAGGATTGACAGCGGTAATGAAAAACTGTTTTTT
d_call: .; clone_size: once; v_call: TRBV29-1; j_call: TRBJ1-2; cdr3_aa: CSVEDLGRGYTF; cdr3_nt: TGCAGCGTTGAAGATTTGGGTCGTGGCTACACCTTC
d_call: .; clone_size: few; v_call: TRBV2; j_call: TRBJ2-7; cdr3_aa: CATGRGPYEQYF; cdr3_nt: TGTGCCACCGGCAGGGGCCCCTACGAGCAGTACTTC
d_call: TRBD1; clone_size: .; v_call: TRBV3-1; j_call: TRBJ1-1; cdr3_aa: CASSRVDRETEAFF; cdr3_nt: TGTGCCAGCAGCCGAGTCGACAGGGAGACTGAAGCTTTCTTT
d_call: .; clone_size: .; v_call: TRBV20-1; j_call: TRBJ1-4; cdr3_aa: CSAPAVVGRPLTNEKLFF; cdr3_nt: TGCAGTGCCCCCGCGGTGGTGGGGAGACCCTTAACTAATGAAAAACTGTTTTTT
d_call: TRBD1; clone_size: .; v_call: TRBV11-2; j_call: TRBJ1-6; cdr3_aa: CASSPSVTGGDSPLHF; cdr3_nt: TGTGCCAGCAGCCCCTCAGTAACAGGGGGCGATTCACCCCTCCACTTT
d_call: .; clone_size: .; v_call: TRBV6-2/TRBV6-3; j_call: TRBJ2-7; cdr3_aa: CASSGPGRYSYEQYF; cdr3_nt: TGTGCCAGCAGTGGACCGGGACGGTACTCCTACGAGCAGTACTTC
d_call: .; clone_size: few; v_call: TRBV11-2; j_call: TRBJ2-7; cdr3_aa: CASSLDPEQYF; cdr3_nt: TGTGCCAGCAGCTTAGACCCCGAGCAGTACTTC
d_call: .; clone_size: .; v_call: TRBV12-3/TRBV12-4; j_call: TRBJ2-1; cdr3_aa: CASSFSSAGSGNEQFF; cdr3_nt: TGTGCCAGCAGTTTCTCCTCGGCGGGCTCGGGGAATGAGCAGTTCTTC
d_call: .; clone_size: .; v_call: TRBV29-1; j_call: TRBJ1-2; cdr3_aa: CSARTGAGYRYTF; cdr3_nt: TGCAGCGCGCGAACCGGGGCGGGATATCGCTACACCTTC